These 20 T cell receptor beta chains share one sample of origin, sequenced in a study of blood T cell repertoires in COVID-19. Data came from immunoSEQ multiplex PCR; TCRdb stores just in-frame clones and leaves some out. Of around 120,000 clones in the sample, 75% to 90% are singletons; the top ten hold less than 9.5%. Sequencing used peripheral blood. These receptors originate from a human donor in a cohort sampled during active COVID-19.

V is TRBV19 and J is TRBJ1-2, with D possibly matching TRBD1 (5 bases). In germline, CDR1 is LNHDA, CDR2 SQIVND (reference sequence). V dropped 3 bases and J dropped 0 bases, with 11 bases sitting between them. The CDR3 sequence is 15 residues long. This CDR3 reads CASSMGGFANYGYTF. The CDR3 nucleotides are TGTGCCAGTAGTATGGGGGGATTTGCTAACTATGGCTACACCTTC.

The gene calls are TRBV6-5 and TRBJ2-7; possibly TRBD2 for D (6 bases). V gave up 5 bases and J gave up 0 bases, with 14 bases separating them. The CDR3 totals 15 residues. Germline V gene sequence: CDR1 MNHEY, CDR2 SVGAGI. The CDR3 DNA reads as TGTGCCAGCAGTACCTGGACCGGGAGCTCCTACGAGCAGTACTTC. This codes for CASSTWTGSSYEQYF.

The V and J genes are TRBV28 and TRBJ1-2; 7 nucleotides match TRBD1. The ends lost 6 bases at V and 3 bases at J; junction bases unmatched: 7. CDR3 length: 14 amino acids. Per germline, CDR1 MDHEN and CDR2 SYDVKM. The CDR3 nucleotides are TGTGCCAGCAGCGTAATAACAGGGGACTATGGCTACACCTTC. Translating it yields CASSVITGDYGYTF.

The gene calls are TRBV5-1 and TRBJ1-5, with D uncertain. This CDR3 is built from 15 residues. Trimming cost V 0 bases and J 1 base, with 8 bases left between them. The germline CDR1 and CDR2 sequences are SGHRS and YFSETQ. CDR3 sequence: CASSLEGGSNQPQHF. CDR3 nucleotide sequence: TGCGCCAGCAGCTTGGAGGGAGGGAGCAATCAGCCCCAGCATTTT.

The chain uses TRBV5-1 and TRBJ2-1; tentatively, D is TRBD2 (5 bases). The V gene lost 4 bases and the J gene lost 4 bases, with 15 bases spanning the gap. The CDR3 length is 15 residues. The germline CDR1 and CDR2 sequences are SGHRS and YFSETQ. DNA for the CDR3: TGCGCCAGCAGCCCGCCTGCGGGCCTTTACAATGAGCAGTTCTTC. It yields the protein CASSPPAGLYNEQFF.

The chain is built from TRBV7-2 and TRBJ2-6, with D possibly TRBD1 on 6 matching bases. CDR1 is SGHTA, CDR2 FQGNSA, per germline. Trimming removed 5 bases from V and 2 bases from J, with 10 bases in between. The CDR3 totals 15 residues. CDR3 nucleotide sequence: TGTGCCAGCAGCCTAAACAGGGCTGGGGCCAACGTCCTGACTTTC. As protein: CASSLNRAGANVLTF.

The J gene is TRBJ1-1, the V gene TRBV18; D not certain. The length of the CDR3 is 13 residues. Germline CDR1 KGHSH, CDR2 LQKENI. The V end lost 2 bases, the J end lost 7 bases, and 11 bases lay between the germline ends. CDR3 sequence (DNA): TGTGCCAGCTCACCAAGAGCTTCAAGTGAAGCTTTCTTT. Its protein product is CASSPRASSEAFF.

This clone came up a few times. The chain carries TRBV9 and TRBJ2-2; TRBD2 aligns across 7 bases. The J segment lost 5 bases and the V segment lost 4 bases, leaving 8 bases of the junction unmatched. The CDR3 sequence is 15 residues long. Germline V gives CDR1 SGDLS, CDR2 YYNGEE. CDR3 in amino acids: CASSPSSGGTGELFF. CDR3 nucleotides: TGTGCCAGCAGCCCCTCCTCGGGGGGTACCGGGGAGCTGTTTTTT.

V and J are TRBV19 and TRBJ2-3; 13 bases fit TRBD2. The CDR3 extends over 20 amino acids. CDR1 is LNHDA and CDR2 is SQIVND in the germline V gene (reference sequence). V gave up 5 bases and J gave up 6 bases; unmatched junction bases: 20. The CDR3 region is CASSSGHGLAGAFRADTQYF. The CDR3 bases are TGTGCCAGTAGTTCGGGCCATGGACTAGCGGGAGCATTTAGGGCTGATACGCAGTATTTT.

The genes are TRBV3-1 (or the pseudogene TRBV3-2) and TRBJ2-5, with 9 bases that match TRBD1. V lost 0 bases to trimming and J lost 5 bases; unmatched junction nucleotides: 10. CDR1 and CDR2 (germline): LGHDT, YNNKEL (reference sequence). This CDR3 has 17 residues. In nucleotides, the CDR3 is TGTGCCAGCAGCCAAGATATGGGGACAGGGAGGGGGGAGACCCAGTACTTC. Its protein product is CASSQDMGTGRGETQYF.

This chain links TRBV18 with TRBJ1-1; no clear D. Looked up from germline, CDR1 is KGHSH and CDR2 is LQKENI. Trimming removed 7 bases from V and 1 base from J, with 10 bases in between. This CDR3 has 13 residues. CDR3 amino acids: CASFAGGNTEAFF. CDR3 nucleotide sequence: TGTGCCAGCTTTGCAGGAGGGAACACTGAAGCTTTCTTT.

This clone showed up just once. This sequence joins TRBV5-1 and TRBJ1-1, with TRBD1 matching 9 bases. Losses at the gene ends were 5 bases for V and 3 bases for J; bases not matched to a gene: 8. The length of the CDR3 is 15 residues. Germline-derived CDR1 and CDR2 are SGHRS and YFSETQ. The DNA for the CDR3 is TGCGCCAGCAGTCCTACAGGGGGCCGGGACACTGAAGCTTTCTTT. Translated: CASSPTGGRDTEAFF.

The V gene is TRBV2, the J gene TRBJ2-1; 7 nucleotides line up with TRBD1. The CDR3 runs 14 residues. V lost 6 bases, J lost 5 bases, and 7 bases stayed unmatched. The germline V gene has CDR1 SNHLY and CDR2 FYNNEI. The CDR3 loop is CASRRTGADNEQFF. CDR3 DNA sequence: TGTGCCAGCAGACGCACAGGGGCAGACAATGAGCAGTTCTTC.

The chain has TRBV2 and TRBJ2-2; D is perhaps TRBD1 (6 bases). Germline V gene lookup returns CDR1 SNHLY and CDR2 FYNNEI. CDR3 size: 11 residues. Trimming took off 8 bases at V and 7 bases at J, with 8 bases between the two ends. The CDR3 DNA is TGTGCCAGCCTCAGGGGCGGGGAGCTGTTTTTT. This encodes CASLRGGELFF.

The V call is TRBV2, the J call TRBJ1-5; perhaps TRBD1 as D (5 bases). Trimming pared 6 bases from V and 3 bases from J, leaving 15 bases between. The CDR3 has 15 amino acids. Germline CDR1 SNHLY, CDR2 FYNNEI. The CDR3 spells CASRLQGSDNQPQHF. The CDR3 region has the DNA TGTGCCAGCAGACTGCAGGGATCCGACAATCAGCCCCAGCATTTT. The whole variable domain, filled in from reference TRBV2 and TRBJ1-5, reads EPEVTQTPSHQVTQMGQEVILRCVPISNHLYFYWYRQILGQKVEFLVSFYNNEISEKSEIFDDQFSVERPDGSNFTLKIRSTKLEDSAMYFCASRLQGSDNQPQHFGDGTRLSIL.

The chain couples TRBV4-1 to TRBJ2-6; no clear D gene. Germline values: CDR1 MGHRA, CDR2 YSYEKL. This CDR3 contains 16 residues. The V and J ends lost 0 bases and 0 bases respectively, with 6 bases between them. The CDR3 DNA reads TGCGCCAGCAGCCAAGATGCGAACTCTGGGGCCAACGTCCTGACTTTC. Translating it yields CASSQDANSGANVLTF.

For this clone: The germline gene is not matched at one end of the junction; a read error may be the cause. V usage is TRBV7-7 and J usage is TRBJ2-5, with TRBD2 identical over 8 bases. This CDR3 spans 14 amino acids. The V gene's germline CDR1 is SSHAT and CDR2 FNYEAQ (reference sequence). In DNA, the CDR3 is TGTGCTAGCAGCTTAGCGGGGCATCAAGAGACCCAGTACTTC. It is translated as CASSLAGHQETQYF.

The rearrangement links TRBV3-1 (or the pseudogene TRBV3-2) to TRBJ2-3, with 7 bases that match TRBD1. The ends lost 5 bases at V and 5 bases at J; junction bases unmatched: 10. The germline gives CDR1 LGHDT, CDR2 YNNKEL (reference sequence). The CDR3 extends over 15 amino acids. The CDR3 reads CASSSGTELVDTQYF. Here the CDR3 DNA reads TGTGCCAGCAGCTCCGGGACAGAACTTGTAGATACGCAGTATTTT.

This chain links TRBV18 with TRBJ1-5; TRBD1 matches at 9 bases. CDR1 and CDR2 from the germline V gene are KGHSH and LQKENI. This CDR3 region has 16 residues. V shed 3 bases, J shed 6 bases, and the junction held 9 bases outside the gene matches. The CDR3 reads CASSPSPGQGSQPQHF. CDR3 in DNA: TGTGCCAGCTCACCTTCACCGGGACAGGGCAGTCAGCCCCAGCATTTT.

The rearrangement uses TRBV19 and TRBJ2-6, with TRBD2 as a possible D gene (5 bases). The CDR3 extends over 14 amino acids. V lost 7 bases and J lost 1, with 8 bases in between. CDR1 and CDR2 (germline): LNHDA, SQIVND (reference sequence). The chain's CDR3 is CASNPGSGANVLTF. The CDR3 DNA follows: TGTGCCAGTAATCCGGGGTCTGGGGCCAACGTCCTGACTTTC.